Listed below are T cell receptor beta chains from one sample, sequenced in a study of a mutant IDH1 vaccine in newly diagnosed glioma. This table comes from immunoSEQ multiplex PCR, and its TCRdb copy is limited to in-frame clones, with some not included. Of tens of thousands of clones listed, approximately 80% are singletons. The sample consisted of PBMCs, taken from a glioma patient treated with radiotherapy, temozolomide or both. These receptors were collected from a middle-aged man with glioma. Some clones in this sample may be carry-over from other donors' samples. Both conserved end residues are trimmed from each CDR3. D genes are given only for firm matches.

v_gene	j_gene	d_gene	CDR3aa
TRBV2	TRBJ1-5	-	ASSDGQPQH
TRBV5-8	TRBJ2-7	TRBD1	ASSKTGGNYEQY
TRBV6-4	TRBJ1-2	-	ASSSSAGRYGYT
TRBV29-1	TRBJ1-1	-	SATGRMGHEAF
TRBV5-1	TRBJ2-7	TRBD2	ASSSLGTTSYEQY
TRBV6-5	TRBJ1-1	-	ASSYEARNTEAF
TRBV5-1	TRBJ2-7	-	ASSFGQWSSYEQY
TRBV9	TRBJ2-1	-	ASSVAGQGGNEQF
TRBV7-9	TRBJ1-2	-	ASSLAISQGYT
TRBV7-7	TRBJ2-7	TRBD1	ASSPGTGGHAEQY
TRBV6-6	TRBJ2-1	-	ASSYGVSSYNEQF
TRBV29-1	TRBJ2-5	TRBD1	SVGEPGTGEETQY
TRBV10-2	TRBJ2-7	-	ASSESEGGGEQY
TRBV6-5	TRBJ2-5	-	ASSYSGETQY
TRBV7-8	TRBJ2-4	-	ASSLATAFGGIQY
TRBV6-5	TRBJ1-6	TRBD1	ASGTAHNSPLH
TRBV5-6	TRBJ2-7	-	ASSPTTTRGRLSYEQY
TRBV5-4	TRBJ1-1	-	ASSPPGGGNTEAF
TRBV14	TRBJ2-7	-	ASSQVSYKQY
TRBV28	TRBJ1-4	TRBD1	ASSLTGWNEKLF
TRBV6-5	TRBJ1-1	TRBD1	ASSLRKTGVNTEAF
TRBV13	TRBJ2-1	-	ASSFRGPYNEQF
TRBV7-8	TRBJ1-5	-	ASSLEGRDSNQPQH
TRBV11-1	TRBJ2-5	TRBD2	ASSSRYSSGPRETQY
TRBV2	TRBJ1-4	TRBD1	ASSETGVAEKLF
TRBV18	TRBJ1-6	-	ASSTPYSPLH
TRBV2	TRBJ1-1	-	ASKGRTMNTEAF
TRBV5-4	TRBJ1-1	-	ASSLGGVDTEAF
TRBV2	TRBJ2-7	TRBD1	ASSTWDRGLEQY
TRBV5-6	TRBJ1-3	-	ASSAEGSGNTIY
TRBV2	TRBJ1-4	TRBD1	ASSRDRGGEKLF
TRBV6-1	TRBJ2-4	TRBD2	ASSGLAGGHSAKNIQY
TRBV6-1	TRBJ2-3	-	ASSEAVTTDTQY
TRBV5-1	TRBJ1-6	TRBD1	ASSLIQGSYSPLH
TRBV7-9	TRBJ2-3	-	ASSLAADTQY
TRBV2	TRBJ2-7	-	ASSVSSYEQY
TRBV14	TRBJ2-7	-	ASSERPASYEQY
TRBV6-1	TRBJ1-3	-	ATRTDGNTIY
TRBV6-6	TRBJ2-2	TRBD1	ASSIPDRVGAGELF
TRBV7-9	TRBJ2-7	TRBD2	ASSLERDGTYEQY
TRBV7-9	TRBJ2-1	-	ASSLQGGYNEQF
TRBV4-1	TRBJ2-2	TRBD1	ASSGQGNTGELF
TRBV7-9	TRBJ2-7	-	ASSAAYTVHEQY
TRBV5-1	TRBJ2-5	-	ASARGGAQETQY
TRBV5-6	TRBJ1-5	-	ASSFGLGGNQPQH
TRBV2	TRBJ2-1	-	ASSDNYNEQF
TRBV5-1	TRBJ1-6	-	ASSRQSLQSYNSPLH
TRBV30	TRBJ2-2	-	AWSPQQELF
TRBV5-1	TRBJ2-7	TRBD1	ASSRGGTGNLEQY
TRBV6-5	TRBJ2-1	TRBD1	ASSFRTGARNEQF
TRBV7-8	TRBJ1-2	-	ASSLVASFTANYGYT
TRBV30	TRBJ2-6	-	AYRKGANVLT
TRBV5-6	TRBJ2-3	-	ASSLLVPGLAGEEDTQY
TRBV30	TRBJ1-6	-	AWDGQSNSPLH
TRBV9	TRBJ1-1	TRBD1	ASSTGQGRTEAF
TRBV6-5	TRBJ2-1	-	ASSYSINNEQF
TRBV7-2	TRBJ1-2	TRBD1	ASSLVVGDRATWGYT